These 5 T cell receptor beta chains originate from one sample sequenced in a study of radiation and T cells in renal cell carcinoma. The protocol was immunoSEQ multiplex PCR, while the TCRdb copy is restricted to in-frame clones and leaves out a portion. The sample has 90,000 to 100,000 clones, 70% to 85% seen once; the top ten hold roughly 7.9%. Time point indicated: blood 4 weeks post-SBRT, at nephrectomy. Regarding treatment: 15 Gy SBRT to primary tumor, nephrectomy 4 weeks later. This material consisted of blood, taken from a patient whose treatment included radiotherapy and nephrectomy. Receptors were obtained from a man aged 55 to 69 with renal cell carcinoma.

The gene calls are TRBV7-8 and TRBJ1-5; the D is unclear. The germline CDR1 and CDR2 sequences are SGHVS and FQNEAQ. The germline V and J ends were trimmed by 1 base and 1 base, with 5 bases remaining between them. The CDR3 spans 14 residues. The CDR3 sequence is CASSLVSSNQPQHF. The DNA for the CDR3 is TGTGCCAGCAGCTTAGTTTCCAGCAATCAGCCCCAGCATTTT.

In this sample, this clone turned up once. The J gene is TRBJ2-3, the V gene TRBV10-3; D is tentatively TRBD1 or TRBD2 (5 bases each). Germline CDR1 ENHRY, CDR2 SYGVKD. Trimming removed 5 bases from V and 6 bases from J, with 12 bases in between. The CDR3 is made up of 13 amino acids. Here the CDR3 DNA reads TGTGCCATCAGTCTCGGGACGGCTGATACGCAGTATTTT. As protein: CAISLGTADTQYF.

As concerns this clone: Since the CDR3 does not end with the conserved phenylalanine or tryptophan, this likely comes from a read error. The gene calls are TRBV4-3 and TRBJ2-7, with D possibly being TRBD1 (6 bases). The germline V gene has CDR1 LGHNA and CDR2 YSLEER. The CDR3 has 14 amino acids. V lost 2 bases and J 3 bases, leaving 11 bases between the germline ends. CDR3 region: CASSQMGAGYEQYS. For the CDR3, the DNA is TGCGCCAGCAGCCAAATGGGGGCGGGCTACGAGCAGTACTCC.

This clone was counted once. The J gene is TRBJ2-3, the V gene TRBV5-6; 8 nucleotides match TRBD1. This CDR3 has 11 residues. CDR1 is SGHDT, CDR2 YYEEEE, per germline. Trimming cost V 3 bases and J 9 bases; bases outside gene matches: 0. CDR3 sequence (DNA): TGTGCCAGCAGCTACAGGGGGACGCAGTATTTT. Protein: CASSYRGTQYF. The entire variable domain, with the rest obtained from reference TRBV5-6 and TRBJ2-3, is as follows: DAGVTQSPTHLIKTRGQQVTLRCSPKSGHDTVSWYQQALGQGPQFIFQYYEEEERQRGNFPDRFSGHQFPNYSSELNVNALLLGDSALYLCASSYRGTQYFGPGTRLTVL.

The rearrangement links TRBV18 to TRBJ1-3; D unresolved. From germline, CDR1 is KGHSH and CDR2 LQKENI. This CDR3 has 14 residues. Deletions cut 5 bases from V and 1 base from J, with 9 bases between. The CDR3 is CASSADTSGNTIYF. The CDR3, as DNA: TGTGCCAGCTCAGCCGACACTTCTGGAAACACCATATATTTT.